This T cell receptor (beta chain) is from a study of blood T cell repertoires in COVID-19. Study information: COVID-19 samples from acute and convalescent phases originated in the United States, Italy and Spain. Sources were T cells, B-cell-depleted T cells, or PBMCs; the material itself was cDNA or gDNA.

The CDR3 loop spans 12 amino acids. V lost 4 bases, J lost 8 bases, and 4 bases stayed unmatched. Germline CDR1 reads GTSNPN; CDR2 reads SVGIG (reference sequence). The method was immunoSEQ multiplex PCR; TCRdb's version includes in-frame clones alone and lacks a portion of them. Among 250,000 or so clones listed, approximately 80% were seen once. The TCR originated in an older woman with active or convalescent COVID-19. The sample was peripheral blood. This chain connects TRBV30 to TRBJ2-2; 7 nucleotides agree with TRBD2. CDR3 sequence: CAWTGGRGELFF. CDR3 bases: TGTGCCTGGACGGGAGGAAGGGGGGAGCTGTTTTTT.